This T cell receptor (beta chain) is from a study of shared clonotypes between healthy human individuals. Study-wide results and limits: Shared clonotypes: approximately 5% naive CD4, under 4% naive CD8, about 2.5% memory CD4, 0.4% to 0.45% memory CD8.

Remarks on this clone: The antigen is unknown.

Study processing details: Junction-only sequences without quality scores were provided by ImmunoSEQ, so filtering was different. Sequenced by immunoSEQ multiplex PCR; TCRdb stores in-frame clones only, minus some. That table is the source of V, J and clone size, and D and trimming were worked out from the DNA. This sample has around 700,000 clones, with 60% to 80% found just once. Sequences were obtained from memory CD4+ T cells sorted from blood. Subset given: CD45RA-negative fraction. This receptor was identified in a woman aged 30 to 39 in good health.

CDR3 loop: CASIRPGNSNQPQHF. The CDR3 nucleotides are TGTGCCAGCATCCGACCAGGGAATAGCAATCAGCCCCAGCATTTT. This chain joins TRBV6-1 and TRBJ1-5; maybe TRBD1 (5 bases). V lost 7 bases, J lost 0 bases, and 13 bases lay in between. This CDR3 comprises 15 residues. Germline lookup yields CDR1 MNHNS and CDR2 SASEGT.